This is a list of T cell receptor beta chains from one sample in a study of T-cell memory formation after mild COVID-19. TCRdb ran MiXCR on the 5' RACE reads and lists one entry per CDR3 protein. The sample contains 300,000 or so distinct CDR3 sequences, around 16% of which appear only once. The sample taken for sequencing was PBMCs or a T cell subset sorted from them (not recorded which). The receptors originated from a man aged 18 to 30 who had mild COVID-19 (a few samples of this study predate the infection). Cell type and time point are not known. CDR3s include the opening cysteine and the closing phenylalanine or tryptophan. The D gene is left open where the match is weak. Not every row has a clone size; where given, it reads once, few, many or a size class.

clone_size j_call v_call d_call cdr3_nt cdr3_aa
many TRBJ2-3 TRBV11-2 - TGTGCCAGCAGCTTAGATCTTAACAGGCCGTTGGATACGCAGTATTTT CASSLDLNRPLDTQYF
many TRBJ2-1 TRBV20-1 TRBD1 TGCAGTGCTACCCAGGACAGGGGGCTTGTCGATGAGCAGTTCTTC CSATQDRGLVDEQFF
few TRBJ1-1 TRBV12-3/TRBV12-4 - TGTGCCAGCAGCTCATACAGGGAAACTGAAGCTTTCTTT CASSSYRETEAFF
many TRBJ2-1 TRBV7-7 - TGTGCTAGCAGCTACGGACCCGTTGGGGGTGAGCAGTTCTTC CASSYGPVGGEQFF
- TRBJ1-5 TRBV12-3/TRBV12-4 - TGTGCCAGCAGTTCGGGGGACCTAAGCAATCAGCCCCAGCATTTT CASSSGDLSNQPQHF
few TRBJ2-5 TRBV29-1 - TGCAGCGTTAAGGCGTACCAAGAGACCCAGTACTTC CSVKAYQETQYF
- TRBJ1-1 TRBV9 - TGTGCCAGCAGCGTAGGGGGGTACACTGAAGCTTTCTTT CASSVGGYTEAFF
- TRBJ1-6 TRBV15 - TGTGCCACCAGCAGAGATGCCGGCGACTATTCACCCCTCCACTTT CATSRDAGDYSPLHF
once TRBJ2-6 TRBV4-1 - TGCGCCAGCAGCCAAGATTTACCGAGCCTCTCTGGGGCCAACGTCCTGACTTTC CASSQDLPSLSGANVLTF
- TRBJ2-7 TRBV20-1 TRBD1 TGCAGTGCTAGACCGACAGGGGGGGGATACGAGCAGTACTTC CSARPTGGGYEQYF
few TRBJ1-1 TRBV6-4 TRBD1 TGTGCCAGCAGCCGGGACAGGGAAGGCACTGAAGCTTTCTTT CASSRDREGTEAFF
few TRBJ2-2 TRBV4-3 - TGCGCCAGCAGCCCGAACGGGCTTTCCCCCGGGGAGCTGTTTTTT CASSPNGLSPGELFF
- TRBJ2-2 TRBV5-1 - TGCGCCAGCAGCGGCCAATTGGAGACCGGGGAGCTGTTTTTT CASSGQLETGELFF
- TRBJ2-7 TRBV11-2 - TGTGCCAGCAGCTTTTACGGGGAAGGCGAGCAGTACTTC CASSFYGEGEQYF
few TRBJ2-3 TRBV5-4 - TGTGCCAGCAGCTTGGGGGGGGCTTTGTCAGATACGCAGTATTTT CASSLGGALSDTQYF
- TRBJ2-3 TRBV7-9 - TGTGCCAGCAGCTTACAGATAGCACTCACAGATACGCAGTATTTT CASSLQIALTDTQYF
- TRBJ2-3 TRBV6-2/TRBV6-3 - TGTGCCAGCAGCCGAATTCCGACAGGATCTAACACAGATACGCAGTATTTT CASSRIPTGSNTDTQYF
few TRBJ2-1 TRBV4-1 TRBD2 TGCGCCAGCAGCCAAGAGTTCGGTAGCGGGGGAATCTATGAGCAGTTCTTC CASSQEFGSGGIYEQFF
many TRBJ1-5 TRBV7-8 - TGTGCCAGCAGCTTAGGCAGCCGTAATCAGCCCCAGCATTTT CASSLGSRNQPQHF
- TRBJ2-4 TRBV7-3 - TGTGCCAGCAGCTTAAGCTCTCCTGGGGGCATTCAGTACTTC CASSLSSPGGIQYF
many TRBJ2-2 TRBV12-3/TRBV12-4 - TGTGCCAGCAGCCCCTCGGGGACCCGGACCGGGGAGCTGTTTTTT CASSPSGTRTGELFF
many TRBJ2-5 TRBV5-1 TRBD1 TGTGCCAGCAGCCTCGGACAGGGGCAAGAGACCCAGTACTTC CASSLGQGQETQYF
- TRBJ1-2 TRBV20-1 TRBD1 TGTGGCACGGGACAGGAGGGTCCTAACTATGGCTACACCTTC CGTGQEGPNYGYTF
- TRBJ2-7 TRBV5-1 TRBD1 TGCGCCAGCAACCATGGGACAGGGCTCGACGAGCAGTACTTC CASNHGTGLDEQYF
- TRBJ2-5 TRBV7-2 TRBD2 TGTGCCAGCAGCTTTAGCGGGGGGGCCGGGGAGACCCAGTACTTC CASSFSGGAGETQYF
- TRBJ2-5 TRBV6-5 TRBD1 TGTGCCAGCAGCTCTTCGACAGGGCGTGGCGAGACCCAGTACTTC CASSSSTGRGETQYF
- TRBJ1-6 TRBV18 - TGTGCCAGCTCACCAGACCGGGGCACCTATAATTCACCCCTCCACTTT CASSPDRGTYNSPLHF
- TRBJ2-5 TRBV9 - TGTGCCAGCAGCGTAGGAGGGCCCGAGACCCAGTACTTC CASSVGGPETQYF
- TRBJ2-3 TRBV5-6 - TGTGCCAGCAGCTTGGAAGAGTTGGCGCAGTATTTT CASSLEELAQYF
- TRBJ1-2 TRBV5-1 - TGCGCCAGCAGCTTGGAGGGCAGGGGAACTGGCTACACCTTC CASSLEGRGTGYTF
few TRBJ2-7 TRBV6-5 - TGTGCCAGCAGTTACTCGTCATCGACGGACGAGCAGTACTTC CASSYSSSTDEQYF
- TRBJ2-2 TRBV6-5 - TGTGCCAGCAGTTACGGGGTTACCGGGGAGCTGTTTTTT CASSYGVTGELFF
few TRBJ2-3 TRBV5-4 TRBD1 TGTGCCAGCAGCTTTCAGGGGGACCACACAGATACGCAGTATTTT CASSFQGDHTDTQYF
many TRBJ2-1 TRBV5-1 - TGCGCCAGCAGCTTGGGGTGGCAGAATGAGCAGTTCTTC CASSLGWQNEQFF
- TRBJ2-1 TRBV20-1 TRBD2 TGCAGTGCTAGGCTCGGGACTAGCGGGGGCTGGAATGAGCAGTTCTTC CSARLGTSGGWNEQFF
few TRBJ2-3 TRBV7-2 - TGTGCCAGCAGCTCTCGGAGCGCAGATACGCAGTATTTT CASSSRSADTQYF
- TRBJ1-3 TRBV7-6 - TGTGCCAGCAGCTTTGGCCGCTCTGGAAACACCATATATTTT CASSFGRSGNTIYF
few TRBJ2-2 TRBV5-1 - TGCGCCAGCAGCTCGAGGATCAGGGGCGCGATTGACGGGGAGCTGTTTTTT CASSSRIRGAIDGELFF
few TRBJ2-5 TRBV20-1 - TGCAGTGCTAACCAAGAGACCCAGTACTTC CSANQETQYF
- TRBJ2-2 TRBV7-3 TRBD1 TGTGCCAGCAGCTTCCGGACAGGGCCCAACACCGGGGAGCTGTTTTTT CASSFRTGPNTGELFF
- TRBJ2-2 TRBV3-1 - TGTGCCAGCAGCCCTCTCGGCCAACTAACCGGGGAGCTGTTTTTT CASSPLGQLTGELFF
- TRBJ1-2 TRBV4-1 - TGCGCCAGCAGCCCGTACAGGGTAGATAACTATGGCTACACCTTC CASSPYRVDNYGYTF
- TRBJ2-3 TRBV5-1 TRBD1 TGCGCCAGCAGCTTGGGACAGGGTTTGGCCGCAGATACGCAGTATTTT CASSLGQGLAADTQYF
- TRBJ2-1 TRBV7-8 - TGTGCCAGCAGCTTAGCACCCAGAATCTATGAGCAGTTCTTC CASSLAPRIYEQFF
- TRBJ1-4 TRBV2 - TGTGCCAGCAGTGCGGGACGGAATAATGAAAAACTGTTTTTT CASSAGRNNEKLFF
- TRBJ2-2 TRBV5-1 - TGCGCCAGCAGCTTGCACGGGGAGCTGTTTTTT CASSLHGELFF
- TRBJ1-1 TRBV27 - TGTGCCAGCAGTTTAGGCGTCGGGGGGGACACTGAAGCTTTCTTT CASSLGVGGDTEAFF
many TRBJ2-3 TRBV2 TRBD2 TGTGCCAGCAGTGTCGGGCGGGGGGGCACAGATACGCAGTATTTT CASSVGRGGTDTQYF
- TRBJ2-1 TRBV12-5 TRBD2 TGTGCTAGTGGTTTCGGGTTCGGGGGGGCCTATGAGCAGTTCTTC CASGFGFGGAYEQFF
- TRBJ2-1 TRBV24-1 - TGTGCCACCAGTGATATTGGGGGGGCAGACTACAATGAGCAGTTCTTC CATSDIGGADYNEQFF
- TRBJ2-5 TRBV6-5 TRBD2 TGTGCCAGCAGTATCCGGTTAGCGGGAGACGAGACCCAGTACTTC CASSIRLAGDETQYF
many TRBJ2-5 TRBV7-2 - TGTGCCAGCAGCCGAGAGACGTACCAAGAGACCCAGTACTTC CASSRETYQETQYF
many TRBJ1-5 TRBV6-1 TRBD1 TGTGCCAGCAGCGCAGACAGGGTGGGTCAGCCCCAGCATTTT CASSADRVGQPQHF
- TRBJ1-2 TRBV7-2 - TGTGCCAGCAGCTTACAGTACAGCCCGGTCTATGGCTACACCTTC CASSLQYSPVYGYTF